The clone carrying this T cell receptor beta chain came up many times. What it binds is unknown. V was clipped by 5 bases and J by 3 bases, with 5 bases between them. CDR1 is SGHTA, CDR2 FQGNSA, per germline. This CDR3 contains 12 residues. The data stem from a study of T cell repertoires in cytomegalovirus infection. Across the study: Recently described HLA-C-restricted plus well-studied HLA-B-restricted CMV epitopes were used. Shared public TCR beta signatures pointed to both CMV infection and a matching HLA type. Study conclusions and caveats: There were HLA-C-restricted CMV-specific TCR beta clonotypes dominating the ex vivo response.

TCRdb independently ran MiXCR on the reads; one entry per CDR3 protein. The repertoire consists of some 590,000 distinct CDR3 sequences, with around 40% occurring once and the leading ten covering more than 40%. J is TRBJ1-3 and V is TRBV7-2; no reliable D call. This TCR was sampled from a human donor in good health (CMV status not recorded). Some clones in this sample may be carry-over from other donors' samples. The material was cultured PBMCs, obtained from culture after CMV antigen stimulation. CDR3 residues: CASSPYGNTIYF. As DNA, the CDR3 is TGTGCCAGCAGCCCATATGGAAACACCATATATTTT.